The entry that follows covers one T cell receptor beta chain sequence. This specimen comes from a study of blood T cell repertoires in COVID-19. Study overall: Collection of acute and convalescent COVID-19 samples took place in the United States, Italy and Spain.

The V segment lost 8 bases and the J segment 5 bases; nucleotides outside the gene matches: 11. This CDR3 has 15 residues. CDR1 MNHEY and CDR2 SVGAGI come from the germline V gene. Original processing methods: Amplification of reference gene primers was used by the study to estimate nucleated cell counts. Method: immunoSEQ multiplex PCR; TCRdb's copy keeps in-frame clones and lacks some. The V and J calls and clone size were taken over from that table, and D and trimming were inferred from the DNA. The table records a few hundred thousand clones, around 84% of them present only once. The chain links TRBV6-5 to TRBJ2-3, with 9 positions matching TRBD2. The TCR was taken from a woman aged 80 or over with active or convalescent COVID-19. The sample taken for sequencing was peripheral blood. CDR3: CASGILAGTLDTQYF. The CDR3 DNA reads TGTGCCAGCGGAATCCTAGCGGGGACTTTAGATACGCAGTATTTT.